What follows are 3 T cell receptor beta chains derived from one specimen sequenced in a study of shared clonotypes between healthy human individuals. TCRdb's table, derived via immunoSEQ multiplex PCR, lists solely in-frame clones and lacks some. The sample consists of just over 2,000,000 clones, approximately 94% of them appearing once. It was CD45RO-negative cells, positively selected for CCR7, that made up naive CD8 cells, with terminally differentiated effector memory CD45RA+ cells excluded. The sample taken for sequencing was naive CD8+ T cells sorted from blood. The origin of the receptors is a man aged 18 to 35 in good health.

Of note for this clone: Other DNA sequences in the same sample also yield this CDR3. The rearrangement joins TRBV4-1 to TRBJ1-5; no clear D gene. The V end lost 0 bases, the J end lost 4 bases, and 10 bases lay between the germline ends. The CDR3 contains 15 residues. Looked up from germline, CDR1 is MGHRA and CDR2 is YSYEKL. The DNA of the CDR3 is TGCGCCAGCAGCCAAGATTTGACGGGTAATCAGCCCCAGCATTTT. Its protein is CASSQDLTGNQPQHF.

With regard to this clone: Just one base apart from a much larger clone, this may be a read error. V and J are TRBV5-3 and TRBJ1-5, with D hard to call. TRBV5-3 is given ORF status, its function remaining uncertain. The CDR3 contains 12 residues. Written as DNA, the CDR3 is TGTGCCAGCAGCTTAGGGAATCAGCCCCAGCATTTT. This gives the protein CASSLGNQPQHF.

The rearrangement uses TRBV6-6 and TRBJ2-7, with 12 positions matching TRBD1. V gave up 7 bases and J gave up 4 bases; unmatched junction bases: 8. This CDR3 comprises 15 residues. Looked up from germline, CDR1 is MNHNY and CDR2 is SVGAGI (reference sequence). Here the CDR3 reads CASTDRDRGQYEQYF. In nucleotides, the CDR3 is TGTGCCAGCACCGACAGGGACAGGGGGCAATACGAGCAGTACTTC.